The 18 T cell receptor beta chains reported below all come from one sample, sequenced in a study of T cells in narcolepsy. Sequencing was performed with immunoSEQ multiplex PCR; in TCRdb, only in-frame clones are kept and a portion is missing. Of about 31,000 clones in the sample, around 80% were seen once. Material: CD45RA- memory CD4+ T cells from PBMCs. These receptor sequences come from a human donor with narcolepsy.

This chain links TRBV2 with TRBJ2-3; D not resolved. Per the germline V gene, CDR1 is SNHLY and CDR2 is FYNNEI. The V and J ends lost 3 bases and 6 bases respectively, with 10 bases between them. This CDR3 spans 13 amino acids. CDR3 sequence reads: CASSDDGADTQYF. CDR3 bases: TGTGCCAGCAGTGATGACGGCGCGGATACGCAGTATTTT.

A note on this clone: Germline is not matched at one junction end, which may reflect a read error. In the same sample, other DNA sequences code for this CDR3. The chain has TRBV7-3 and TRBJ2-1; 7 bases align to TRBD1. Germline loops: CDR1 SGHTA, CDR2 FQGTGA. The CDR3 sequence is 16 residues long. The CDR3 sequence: CASSSSGQINANEQFF. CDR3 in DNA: TGTGCTAGCAGCTCTTCGGGACAGATTAATGCCAATGAGCAGTTCTTC.

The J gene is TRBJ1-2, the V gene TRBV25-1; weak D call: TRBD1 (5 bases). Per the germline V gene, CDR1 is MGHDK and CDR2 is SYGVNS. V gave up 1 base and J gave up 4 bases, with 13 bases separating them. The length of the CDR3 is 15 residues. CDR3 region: CASSEWSGSGYGYTF. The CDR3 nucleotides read TGTGCCAGCAGTGAATGGTCAGGGTCTGGCTATGGCTACACCTTC.

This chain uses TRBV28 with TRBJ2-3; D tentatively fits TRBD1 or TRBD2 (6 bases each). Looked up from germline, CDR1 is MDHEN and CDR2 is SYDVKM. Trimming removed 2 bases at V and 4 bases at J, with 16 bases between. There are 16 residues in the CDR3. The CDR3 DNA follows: TGTGCCAGCAGTTTAGTTGGGGGGCTAGTTTCAGATACGCAGTATTTT. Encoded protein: CASSLVGGLVSDTQYF.

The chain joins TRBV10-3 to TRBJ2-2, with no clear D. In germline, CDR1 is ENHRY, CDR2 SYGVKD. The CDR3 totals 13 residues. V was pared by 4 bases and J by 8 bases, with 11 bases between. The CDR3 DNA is TGTGCCATCAGTGGGGCCTCACCGGGGGAGCTGTTTTTT. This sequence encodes CAISGASPGELFF.

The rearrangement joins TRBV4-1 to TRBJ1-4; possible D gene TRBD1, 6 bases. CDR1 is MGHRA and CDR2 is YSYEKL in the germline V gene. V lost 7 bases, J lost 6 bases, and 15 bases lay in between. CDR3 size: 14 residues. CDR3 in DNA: TGCGCCAGCACCAACAGGGCCACTGATGAAAAACTGTTTTTT. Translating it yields CASTNRATDEKLFF.

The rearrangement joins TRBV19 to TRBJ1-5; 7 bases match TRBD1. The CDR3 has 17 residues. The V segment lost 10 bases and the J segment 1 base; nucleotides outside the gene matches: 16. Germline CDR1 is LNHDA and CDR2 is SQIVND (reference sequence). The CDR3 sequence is CATGIGRQGRSNQPQHF. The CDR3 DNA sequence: TGTGCCACCGGAATTGGCAGACAGGGTAGGAGCAATCAGCCCCAGCATTTT.

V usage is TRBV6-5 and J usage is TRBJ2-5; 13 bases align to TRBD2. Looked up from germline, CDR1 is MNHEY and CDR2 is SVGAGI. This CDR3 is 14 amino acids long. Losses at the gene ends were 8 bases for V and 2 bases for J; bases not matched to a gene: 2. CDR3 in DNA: TGTGCCAGCGGACTAGCGGGGGATCAAGAGACCCAGTACTTC. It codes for CASGLAGDQETQYF.

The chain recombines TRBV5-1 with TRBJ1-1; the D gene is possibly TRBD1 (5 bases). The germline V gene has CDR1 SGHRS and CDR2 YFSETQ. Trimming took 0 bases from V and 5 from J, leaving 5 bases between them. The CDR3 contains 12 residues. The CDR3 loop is CASSLGQTEAFF. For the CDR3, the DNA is TGCGCCAGCAGCTTGGGACAGACTGAAGCTTTCTTT.

CDR3: CASSLDTGYEQYF. The CDR3 bases are TGTGCCAGCAGCTTGGACACAGGCTACGAGCAGTACTTC. The J gene is TRBJ2-7, the V gene TRBV5-4, with a possible D match to TRBD1 (5 bases). Germline V CDR1 and CDR2: SGHNT, YYREEE (reference sequence). This CDR3 is 13 amino acids long. Trimming stripped 0 bases from V and 3 bases from J, with 7 bases between.

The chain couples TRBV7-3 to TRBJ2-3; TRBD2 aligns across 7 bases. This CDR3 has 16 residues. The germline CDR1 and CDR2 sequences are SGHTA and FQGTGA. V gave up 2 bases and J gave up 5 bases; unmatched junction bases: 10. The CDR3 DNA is TGTGCCAGCAGCTTATCGGGCGGGAGCTTCGGAGATACGCAGTATTTT. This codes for CASSLSGGSFGDTQYF.

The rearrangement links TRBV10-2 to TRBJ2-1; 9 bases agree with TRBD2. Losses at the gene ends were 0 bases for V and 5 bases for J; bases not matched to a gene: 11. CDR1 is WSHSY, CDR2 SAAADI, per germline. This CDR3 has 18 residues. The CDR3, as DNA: TGCGCCAGCAGTGAGTCGAATAGGGGACTAGCAGTAGACAATGAGCAGTTCTTC. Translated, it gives CASSESNRGLAVDNEQFF.

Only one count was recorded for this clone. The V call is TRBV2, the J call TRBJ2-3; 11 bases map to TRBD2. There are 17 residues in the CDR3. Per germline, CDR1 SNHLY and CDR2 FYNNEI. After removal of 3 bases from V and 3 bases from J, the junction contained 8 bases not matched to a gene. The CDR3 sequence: CASSDRLAGRWTDTQYF. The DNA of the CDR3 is TGTGCCAGCAGTGATCGACTAGCGGGAAGGTGGACAGATACGCAGTATTTT. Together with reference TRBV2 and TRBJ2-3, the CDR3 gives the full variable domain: EPEVTQTPSHQVTQMGQEVILRCVPISNHLYFYWYRQILGQKVEFLVSFYNNEISEKSEIFDDQFSVERPDGSNFTLKIRSTKLEDSAMYFCASSDRLAGRWTDTQYFGPGTRLTVL.

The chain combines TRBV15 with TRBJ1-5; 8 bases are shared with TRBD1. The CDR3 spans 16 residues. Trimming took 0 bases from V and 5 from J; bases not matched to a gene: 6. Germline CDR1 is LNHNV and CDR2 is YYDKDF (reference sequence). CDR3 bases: TGTGCCACCAGCAGAGAGTGGACAGGGAAGCATCAGCCCCAGCATTTT. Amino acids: CATSREWTGKHQPQHF.

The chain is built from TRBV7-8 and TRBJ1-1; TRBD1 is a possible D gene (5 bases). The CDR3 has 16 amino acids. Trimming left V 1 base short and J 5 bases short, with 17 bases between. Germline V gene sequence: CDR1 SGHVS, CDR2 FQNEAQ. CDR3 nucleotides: TGTGCCAGCAGCTTAGACCGGGGGGGGACGGAGACTGAAGCTTTCTTT. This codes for CASSLDRGGTETEAFF.

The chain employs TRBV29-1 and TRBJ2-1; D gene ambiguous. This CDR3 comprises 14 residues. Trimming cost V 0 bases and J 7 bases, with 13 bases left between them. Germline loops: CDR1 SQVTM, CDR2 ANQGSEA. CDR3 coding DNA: TGCAGCGTTGAAGAGCAGGCGCCTGGGAATGAGCAGTTCTTC. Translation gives CSVEEQAPGNEQFF.

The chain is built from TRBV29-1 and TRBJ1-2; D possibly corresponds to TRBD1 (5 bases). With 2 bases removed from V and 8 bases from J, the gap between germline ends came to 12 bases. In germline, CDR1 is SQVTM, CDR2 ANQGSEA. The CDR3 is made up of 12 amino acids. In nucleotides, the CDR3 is TGCAGCGTTGAAATGGGGGGTAGCGGCTACACCTTC. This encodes CSVEMGGSGYTF.

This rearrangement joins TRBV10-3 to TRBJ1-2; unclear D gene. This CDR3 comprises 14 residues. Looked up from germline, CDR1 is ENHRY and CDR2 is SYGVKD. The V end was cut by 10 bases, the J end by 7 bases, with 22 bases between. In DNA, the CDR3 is TGTGCCACCACTACATTGAAAGGTCTTGGTGGCTACACCTTC. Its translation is CATTTLKGLGGYTF.